The clone carrying this TCR beta chain was recorded only once. The PCR employed 60 Vbeta primers together with 13 Jbeta primers. Libraries were prepared by immunoSEQ multiplex PCR; TCRdb keeps only in-frame clonotypes and omits some of them. Of about 120,000 clones in the sample, around 80% were seen once. This specimen comes from a study of cytomegalovirus exposure and HLA in healthy donors. Looked up from germline, CDR1 is SGDLS and CDR2 is YYNGEE. This CDR3 comprises 17 residues. V was clipped by 4 bases and J by 0 bases, with 17 bases between them. This TCR came from a woman under 30 in good health and CMV-seronegative. The sequenced sample consisted of PBMCs. The chain links TRBV9 to TRBJ1-3; TRBD1 might be the D (6 bases). The CDR3 sequence is CASSLGSTGYSGNTIYF. The CDR3 nucleotides are TGTGCCAGCAGCCTAGGGAGTACAGGGTACTCTGGAAACACCATATATTTT.